The 9 T cell receptor delta chains reported below all come from one sample, sequenced in a study of gamma-delta chains in newborns, infants, children. TCRdb reapplied CATT to the reads. The top ten hold 10% to 15% of the sample, which has about 5,500 delta-chain clones, 1.5% to 2.5% seen once. The sequenced sample was blood. The source is a child who was a newborn, infant or young child, either healthy, febrile or measles-vaccinated (not recorded which).

For this clone: The protein held in TCRdb is that of a much larger clone and does not match this DNA's translation at residue 13, likely because of a read error; the protein shown is translated from the DNA. The J gene is TRDJ3, the V gene TRDV2; 10 bases map to TRDD3. CDR3 length: 20 residues. Per the germline V gene, CDR1 is GEAIGNYY and CDR2 is EKD. The CDR3 reads CACDIIPGDTGSRDTRQMFF. CDR3 nucleotides: TGTGCCTGTGACATTATTCCGGGGGATACGGGCTCCCGGGACACCCGACAGATGTTTTTC.

In this sample, this clone is medium-sized. Other DNA sequences within the sample encode an identical CDR3. The V gene is TRDV2, the J gene TRDJ3; 8 bases fit TRDD3. CDR3 length: 19 amino acids. V shed 3 bases and J 0 bases; nucleotides not matched to a gene: 9. Per the germline V gene, CDR1 is GEAIGNYY and CDR2 is EKD. DNA for the CDR3: TGTGCCTGTGACGTACTGGGGGCCAACAGCTCCTGGGACACCCGACAGATGTTTTTC. Its protein is CACDVLGANSSWDTRQMFF.

Judged by abundance, this clone is large. The sample has other DNA sequences that encode this CDR3 too. J is TRDJ3 and V is TRDV2; TRDD3 agrees at 9 bases. This CDR3 region has 17 residues. Looked up from germline, CDR1 is GEAIGNYY and CDR2 is EKD. V was pared by 1 base and J by 0 bases, with 0 bases of the junction left unmatched. CDR3 sequence (DNA): TGTGCCTGTGACACTGGGGGATACTCCTGGGACACCCGACAGATGTTTTTC. Translating gives CACDTGGYSWDTRQMFF.

The sample holds a few counts of this clone. TCRdb has a much larger clone's protein, which differs at residue 3 from the translation of this DNA, likely because of a read error; what is shown is the protein translated from the DNA. The chain recombines TRDV2 with TRDJ2, with 9 nucleotides matching TRDD3. CDR3 size: 17 residues. The germline V gene encodes CDR1 GEAIGNYY and CDR2 EKD. The CDR3 DNA reads as TGTGCCCGTGACACCGTGAGTCAACGGGGGATACCGGCACAACTCTTCTTT. Translation gives CARDTVSQRGIPAQLFF.

This clone is deemed medium-sized (0.01 to 0.1%). This may come from a read error, since a much larger clone is one base off. Other DNA sequences within the sample encode an identical CDR3. The chain joins TRDV2 to TRDJ3; 12 bases match TRDD3. Unmatched junction bases numbered 1, after V lost 0 bases and J lost 2 bases. This CDR3 spans 18 amino acids. From germline, CDR1 is GEAIGNYY and CDR2 EKD. Here the CDR3 DNA reads TGTGCCTGTGACACCGCTGGGGGATACGCCTGGGACACCCGACAGATGTTTTTC. It translates to CACDTAGGYAWDTRQMFF.

Concerning this clone: A much larger clone lies a single base off, so this may be a read error. This same CDR3 is encoded by further DNA sequences in the sample. The rearrangement uses TRDV2 and TRDJ3; TRDD3 matches 11 bases. Looked up from germline, CDR1 is GEAIGNYY and CDR2 is EKD. CDR3 length equals 21 residues. Trimming removed 0 bases from V and 0 bases from J; junction bases left unmatched: 9. The CDR3 sequence is CACDTVGDTRGSSWDTRQMFF. The CDR3 region has the DNA TGTGCCTGTGACACCGTGGGGGATACGCGGGGCAGCTCCTGGGACACCCGACAGATGTTTTTC.

This clone qualifies as medium-sized. The sample contains more than one DNA sequence encoding this CDR3. This chain links TRDV2 with TRDJ3; D ambiguous. V gave up 0 bases and J gave up 2 bases, with 7 bases separating them. The CDR3 spans 16 residues. Germline loops: CDR1 GEAIGNYY, CDR2 EKD. CDR3 region: CACDTVATWDTRQMFF. In DNA, the CDR3 is TGTGCCTGTGACACCGTGGCCACCTGGGACACCCGACAGATGTTTTTC.

This clone was detected only a few times. A read error is the likely source, as a far larger clone sits one nucleotide away. This sample also contains other DNA sequences that code for the same CDR3. The CDR3 DNA is TGTGCCTGTGACACAATGGGGGATACGGGACCTCTGATCTTT. Translated: CACDTMGDTGPLIF. The rearrangement joins TRDV2 to TRDJ4; 11 bases are shared with TRDD3. Germline-derived CDR1 and CDR2 are GEAIGNYY and EKD. CDR3 length equals 14 residues.

This clone has more than one count but fewer than ten. The TCRdb protein, from a much larger clone, departs from this DNA's translation at residue 8, likely by read error; the protein shown derives from the DNA. Here the CDR3 reads CACDTVGGLGRQMFF. The CDR3 DNA follows: TGTGCCTGTGACACCGTGGGGGGTCTGGGCCGACAGATGTTTTTC. The chain couples TRDV2 to TRDJ3, with D perhaps matching TRDD3 (6 bases). This CDR3 is 15 amino acids long. Looked up from germline, CDR1 is GEAIGNYY and CDR2 is EKD. V gave up 0 bases and J gave up 12 bases, with 14 bases separating them.